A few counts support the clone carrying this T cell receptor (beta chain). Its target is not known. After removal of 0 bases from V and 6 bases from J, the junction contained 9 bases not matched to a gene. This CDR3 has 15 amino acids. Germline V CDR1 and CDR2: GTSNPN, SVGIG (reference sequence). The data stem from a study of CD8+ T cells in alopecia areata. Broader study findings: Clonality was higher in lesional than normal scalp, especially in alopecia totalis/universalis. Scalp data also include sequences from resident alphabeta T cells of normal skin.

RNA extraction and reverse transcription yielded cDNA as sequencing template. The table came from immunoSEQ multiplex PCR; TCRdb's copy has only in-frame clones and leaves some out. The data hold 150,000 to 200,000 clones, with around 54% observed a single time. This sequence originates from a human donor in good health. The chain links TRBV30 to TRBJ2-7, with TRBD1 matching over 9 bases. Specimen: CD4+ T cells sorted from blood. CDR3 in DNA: TGTGCCTGGAGTGTACTGGGACAGGGAGGTGGCGAGCAGTACTTC. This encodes CAWSVLGQGGGEQYF.